This T cell receptor (beta chain) emerged from a study of beta chain features in type 1 diabetes. Study-wide results and limits: Lower insertion and higher deletion counts appeared at VDJ junctions in type 1 diabetes patients.

The single heparinised draw taken from each donor contained around 120 mL of blood on average. Details on this clone: The antigen is unknown.

CDR1 is SGDLS and CDR2 is YYNGEE in the germline V gene. The junction had 4 bases not matched to a gene; V was cut back by 0 bases and J by 4 bases. The CDR3 spans 17 residues. Of the isolated RNA, all was reverse transcribed, and so the sequenced material was expressed TCRB transcripts. Sequencing was performed with immunoSEQ multiplex PCR; in TCRdb, only in-frame clones are kept and a portion is missing. This sample carries roughly 400,000 clones, roughly 15% of them seen once, and the ten largest clones take approximately 0.02%. The V gene is TRBV9, the J gene TRBJ2-3; 14 bases line up with TRBD2. This clonotype originated in a woman aged 18-35 years in good health. The sequencing input was naive CD4+ T cells from blood. The CDR3 DNA follows: TGTGCCAGCAGCGTAGGACTAGCGGGAGGGCCGGCAGATACGCAGTATTTT. Its protein is CASSVGLAGGPADTQYF.